Listed below are T cell receptor beta chains from one sample, sequenced in a study of siplizumab effects on memory and regulatory T cells. The repertoire was sequenced with immunoSEQ multiplex PCR; TCRdb's copy has only in-frame clones and lacks some. The table has tens of thousands of clones, around 90% seen once. Sequencing input: Tregs sorted from blood. All receptors derive from a human donor in good health. The CDR3 runs from the conserved cysteine through the conserved F or W. Fields, in order: J gene, D gene, V gene, clone size, CDR3 DNA, CDR3 protein. A D gene is named only where the DNA matches it firmly. Clone size is shown for a subset of rows, as once, few, many or a class of expanded clone.

J: TRBJ1-5
D: TRBD1
V: TRBV19
size: -
DNA: TGTGCCAGTAGTATAGGAGGGACAGGGCATCAGCCCCAGCATTTT
CDR3: CASSIGGTGHQPQHF

J: TRBJ1-1
D: TRBD1
V: TRBV18
size: once
DNA: TGTGCCAGCTCACTACAGACAGGGAACTCTGAAGCTTTCTTT
CDR3: CASSLQTGNSEAFF

J: TRBJ1-6
D: -
V: TRBV7-9
size: once
DNA: TGTGCCAGCAGCCACGGGCAGTCACCCCTCCACTTT
CDR3: CASSHGQSPLHF

J: TRBJ1-2
D: -
V: TRBV19
size: -
DNA: TGTGCCAGCAGTATAGGGGGTGGGGCTAACTATGGCTACACCTTC
CDR3: CASSIGGGANYGYTF

J: TRBJ2-2
D: -
V: TRBV7-3
size: -
DNA: TGTGCCAGCAGCTCCAGCGGGCGCAACACCGGGGAGCTGTTTTTT
CDR3: CASSSSGRNTGELFF

J: TRBJ2-7
D: TRBD1
V: TRBV6-1
size: -
DNA: TGTGCCAGCAGTCTGCAACCGGGACAGGGCTACGAGCAGTACTTC
CDR3: CASSLQPGQGYEQYF

J: TRBJ1-2
D: -
V: TRBV27
size: -
DNA: TGTGCCAGCGGGGAGAGGTACGATGGCTACACCTTC
CDR3: CASGERYDGYTF

J: TRBJ1-2
D: -
V: TRBV6-1
size: -
DNA: TGTGCCAGCAGTGAATCAGGGTTTTGGCTCGCAGCGGACTACACCTTC
CDR3: CASSESGFWLAADYTF

J: TRBJ1-2
D: TRBD1
V: TRBV29-1
size: -
DNA: TGCAGCGTGATAGACAGGGGTGGCTATGGCTACACCTTC
CDR3: CSVIDRGGYGYTF

J: TRBJ1-1
D: -
V: TRBV10-3
size: few
DNA: TGTGCCATTTGGACGGGGAGCGGGCCTGAAGCTTTCTTT
CDR3: CAIWTGSGPEAFF

J: TRBJ1-2
D: -
V: TRBV4-1
size: -
DNA: TGCGCCAGCAGCCATCCACGGGACACCTGGAACTATGGCTACACCTTC
CDR3: CASSHPRDTWNYGYTF

J: TRBJ1-6
D: -
V: TRBV5-6
size: -
DNA: TGTGCCAGCAGCTCTCCCTTGGAGCCCTATAATTCACCCCTCCACTTT
CDR3: CASSSPLEPYNSPLHF

J: TRBJ2-7
D: -
V: TRBV6-5
size: -
DNA: TGTGCCAGCAGTCAAGCCTACGAGCAGTACTTC
CDR3: CASSQAYEQYF

J: TRBJ2-1
D: TRBD2
V: TRBV15
size: -
DNA: TGTGCCACCAGCAGAGACACTAGCGGGACATCCTACAATGAGCAGTTCTTC
CDR3: CATSRDTSGTSYNEQFF

J: TRBJ1-2
D: TRBD1
V: TRBV6-5
size: -
DNA: TGTGCCAGCGGAGGGACAGGGAAATATGGCTATGGGACCTTC
CDR3: CASGGTGKYGYGTF

J: TRBJ2-7
D: -
V: TRBV23-1
size: -
DNA: TGCGCCAGCAGTATTAGGATTTGGCCTGAAGGGCAGTACTTC
CDR3: CASSIRIWPEGQYF

J: TRBJ1-2
D: -
V: TRBV6-1
size: once
DNA: TGTGCCAGCAGTACTCGGGCAGGGGTGGTATATCGCTACACCTTC
CDR3: CASSTRAGVVYRYTF

J: TRBJ1-2
D: -
V: TRBV6-1
size: -
DNA: TGTGCCAGCCGCATTGGTCCTAACTATGGCTACACCTTC
CDR3: CASRIGPNYGYTF

J: TRBJ2-7
D: TRBD2
V: TRBV5-8
size: -
DNA: TGTGCCAGCAGCTTAGGAACTAGCGGGGGCGGTACTTACGAGCAGCACTTC
CDR3: CASSLGTSGGGTYEQHF

J: TRBJ1-2
D: TRBD1
V: TRBV11-2
size: -
DNA: TGTGCCAGCAGCTTGGACAGGGGGGTTGGCTACACCTTC
CDR3: CASSLDRGVGYTF

J: TRBJ1-4
D: -
V: TRBV10-1
size: -
DNA: TGCGCCAGCAGCCCCGGCGGGGCAACTAATGAAAAACTGTTTTTT
CDR3: CASSPGGATNEKLFF

J: TRBJ1-4
D: -
V: TRBV28
size: once
DNA: TGTGCCAGCACCACCCCCGGATCCCTTAATGAAAAACTGTTTTTT
CDR3: CASTTPGSLNEKLFF

J: TRBJ2-1
D: -
V: TRBV10-3
size: -
DNA: TGTGCCATCAGTGAGAGGGGCGATGCCCGGGGCAATGAGCAGTTCTTC
CDR3: CAISERGDARGNEQFF

J: TRBJ2-3
D: TRBD1
V: TRBV18
size: -
DNA: TGTGCCAGCTCACCCCCCAGGACAGGGGGCACTGATACGCAGTATTTT
CDR3: CASSPPRTGGTDTQYF

J: TRBJ2-1
D: TRBD1
V: TRBV4-2
size: -
DNA: TGTGCCAGCAGCCAAGACTCCGGGACAGGGAGCAATGAGCAGTTCTTC
CDR3: CASSQDSGTGSNEQFF

J: TRBJ2-3
D: TRBD2
V: TRBV9
size: -
DNA: TGTGCCAGCAGCCCCCGGGGAGGAGAGAGCGGGGGGGCTTCAGATACGCAGTATTTT
CDR3: CASSPRGGESGGASDTQYF

J: TRBJ2-7
D: TRBD2
V: TRBV5-4
size: -
DNA: TGTGCCAGCAGCTTGGTAGCTAGCGGGACACCCTACGAGCAGTACTTC
CDR3: CASSLVASGTPYEQYF

J: TRBJ1-1
D: TRBD1
V: TRBV5-1
size: -
DNA: TGCGCCAGCAGTTCCGGGACAGGGGGCACTGAAGCTTTCTTT
CDR3: CASSSGTGGTEAFF

J: TRBJ1-6
D: -
V: TRBV28
size: -
DNA: TGTGCCAGCAGCCGGCGGTGGGGGAAGGGGTCCTATAATTCACCCCTCCACTTT
CDR3: CASSRRWGKGSYNSPLHF

J: TRBJ2-3
D: -
V: TRBV28
size: -
DNA: TGTGCCAGCAACAGGGAGAGCGGGAACACAGATACGCAGTATTTT
CDR3: CASNRESGNTDTQYF

J: TRBJ2-7
D: -
V: TRBV4-2
size: -
DNA: TGTGCCAGCAGGGCCGGGACACCACCCTACGAGCAGTACTTC
CDR3: CASRAGTPPYEQYF

J: TRBJ2-1
D: -
V: TRBV9
size: -
DNA: TGTGCCAGCAGCGTAGTGGAGGGTGAGCAGTTCTTC
CDR3: CASSVVEGEQFF

J: TRBJ2-7
D: -
V: TRBV5-1
size: -
DNA: TGCGCCAGTACACGGGGTCCGGGCTACGAGCAGTACTTC
CDR3: CASTRGPGYEQYF

J: TRBJ1-2
D: TRBD1
V: TRBV6-5
size: once
DNA: TGTGCCAGCAGTTACTGGCAGGGGGATGGCTACACCTTC
CDR3: CASSYWQGDGYTF

J: TRBJ2-5
D: -
V: TRBV27
size: -
DNA: TGTGCCAGCAGTTTACGCAGGGAATCTTTAGAGACCCAGTACTTC
CDR3: CASSLRRESLETQYF

J: TRBJ1-5
D: -
V: TRBV27
size: few
DNA: TGTGCCAGAGCCAATCAGCCCCAGCATTTT
CDR3: CARANQPQHF

J: TRBJ1-1
D: -
V: TRBV5-1
size: -
DNA: TGCGCCAGCAGCTTGGTGCGGGGATCCATGAACACTGAAGCTTTCTTT
CDR3: CASSLVRGSMNTEAFF

J: TRBJ2-5
D: TRBD2
V: TRBV19
size: -
DNA: TGTGCCAGTAGTGTACTAGCGGGGGGGCGGAGGGAGACCCAGTACTTC
CDR3: CASSVLAGGRRETQYF

J: TRBJ1-5
D: TRBD1
V: TRBV5-1
size: once
DNA: TGCGCCAGCAGCTTGGGAACAGGGGGGGAGCCCCAGCATTTT
CDR3: CASSLGTGGEPQHF

J: TRBJ1-2
D: -
V: TRBV28
size: -
DNA: TGTGCCAGCAGACCGACCAGCGAGTATGGCTACACCTTC
CDR3: CASRPTSEYGYTF

J: TRBJ2-2
D: TRBD1
V: TRBV4-2
size: -
DNA: TGTGCCAGCAGCCAAGCCTTGGGGGGCAGGGGGCGTACCGGGGAGCTGTTTTTT
CDR3: CASSQALGGRGRTGELFF

J: TRBJ1-5
D: -
V: TRBV19
size: -
DNA: TGTGCCAGTAGTGTAATACGGGCCGCAGGACAGCCCCAGCATTTT
CDR3: CASSVIRAAGQPQHF

J: TRBJ2-5
D: -
V: TRBV28
size: -
DNA: TGTGCCAGCAGTTTCCCAGGGTGGCAAGAGACCCAGTACTTC
CDR3: CASSFPGWQETQYF

J: TRBJ1-5
D: -
V: TRBV19
size: -
DNA: TGTGCCAGTAGTCCCTTCGGGGGGCATCAGCCCCAGCATTTT
CDR3: CASSPFGGHQPQHF

J: TRBJ2-3
D: -
V: TRBV19
size: -
DNA: TGTGCCAGTAGTATCGGGATTGGGGGGGGCCCCACAGATACGCAGTATTTT
CDR3: CASSIGIGGGPTDTQYF

J: TRBJ1-2
D: -
V: TRBV6-5
size: -
DNA: TGTGCCAGCAGCAGCGCAACAGCTTATGGCTACACCTTC
CDR3: CASSSATAYGYTF

J: TRBJ2-3
D: TRBD2
V: TRBV2
size: few
DNA: TGTGCCAGCAGACCAACCCTAGCGGGGGGTGCCCCGGGTACGCAGTATTTT
CDR3: CASRPTLAGGAPGTQYF